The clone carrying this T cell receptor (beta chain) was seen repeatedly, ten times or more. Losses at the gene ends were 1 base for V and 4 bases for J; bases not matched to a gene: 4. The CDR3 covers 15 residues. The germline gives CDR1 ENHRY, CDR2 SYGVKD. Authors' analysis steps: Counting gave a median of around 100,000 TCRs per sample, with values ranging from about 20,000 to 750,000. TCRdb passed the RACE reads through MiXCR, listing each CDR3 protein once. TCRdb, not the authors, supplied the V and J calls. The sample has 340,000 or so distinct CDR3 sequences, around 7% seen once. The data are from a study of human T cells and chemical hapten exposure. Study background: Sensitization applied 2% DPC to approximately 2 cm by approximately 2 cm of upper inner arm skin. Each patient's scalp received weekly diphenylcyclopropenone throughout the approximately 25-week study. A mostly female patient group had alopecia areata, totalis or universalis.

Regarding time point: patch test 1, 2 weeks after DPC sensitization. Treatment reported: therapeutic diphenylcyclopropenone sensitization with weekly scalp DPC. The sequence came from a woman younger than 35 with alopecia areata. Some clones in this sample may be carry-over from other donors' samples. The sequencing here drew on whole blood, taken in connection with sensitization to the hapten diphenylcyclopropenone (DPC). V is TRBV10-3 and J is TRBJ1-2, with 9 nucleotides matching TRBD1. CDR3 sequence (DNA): TGTGCCATCAGTGAGTTGGGGACAGGGATCTATGGCTACACCTTC. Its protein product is CAISELGTGIYGYTF.